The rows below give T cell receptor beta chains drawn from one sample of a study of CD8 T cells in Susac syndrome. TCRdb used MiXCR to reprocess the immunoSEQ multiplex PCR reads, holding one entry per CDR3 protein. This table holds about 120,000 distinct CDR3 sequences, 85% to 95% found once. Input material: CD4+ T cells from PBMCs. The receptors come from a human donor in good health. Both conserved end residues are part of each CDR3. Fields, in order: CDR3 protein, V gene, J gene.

CASRLQETQYF,TRBV2,TRBJ2-5
CASSLGQGRNTEAFF,TRBV6-6,TRBJ1-1
CASNRGNTGELFF,TRBV12-3/TRBV12-4,TRBJ2-2
CASSLGVYNSPLHF,TRBV12-3/TRBV12-4,TRBJ1-6
CASSSPGTQEQFF,TRBV7-2,TRBJ2-1
CASSIDLAGVDNEQFF,TRBV19,TRBJ2-1
CASGLTNTIYF,TRBV13,TRBJ1-3
CASSRWTRETQYF,TRBV7-2,TRBJ2-5
CASSDLGRGYTF,TRBV6-1,TRBJ1-2
CASSLGLYTDTQYF,TRBV7-3,TRBJ2-3
CSVPGWTGGITGELFF,TRBV29-1,TRBJ2-2
CSARETSIETQYF,TRBV29-1,TRBJ2-5
CASSQNRVGTEAFF,TRBV2,TRBJ1-1
CAISGVSQTNEQYF,TRBV10-3,TRBJ2-7
CASSLVGTGDQPQHF,TRBV7-2,TRBJ1-5
CASSLDGLSGDTQYF,TRBV5-1,TRBJ2-3
CASSLEGISYEQYF,TRBV7-2,TRBJ2-7